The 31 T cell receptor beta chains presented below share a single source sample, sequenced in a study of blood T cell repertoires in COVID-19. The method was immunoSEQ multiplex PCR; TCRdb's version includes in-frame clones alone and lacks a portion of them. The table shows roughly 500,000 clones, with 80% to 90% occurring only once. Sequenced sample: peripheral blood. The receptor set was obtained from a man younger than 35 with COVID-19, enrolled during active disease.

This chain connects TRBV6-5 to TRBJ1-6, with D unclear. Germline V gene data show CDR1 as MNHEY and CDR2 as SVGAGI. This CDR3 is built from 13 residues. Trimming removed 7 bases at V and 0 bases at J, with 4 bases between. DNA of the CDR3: TGTGCCAGCACCCGCTCCTATAATTCACCCCTCCACTTT. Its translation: CASTRSYNSPLHF.

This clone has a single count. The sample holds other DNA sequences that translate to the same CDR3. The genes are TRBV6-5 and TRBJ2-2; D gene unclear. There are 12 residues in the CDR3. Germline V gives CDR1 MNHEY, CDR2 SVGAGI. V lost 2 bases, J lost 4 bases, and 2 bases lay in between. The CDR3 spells CASSYLTGELFF. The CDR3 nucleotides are TGTGCCAGCAGTTACCTCACCGGGGAGCTGTTTTTT.

Here the CDR3 reads CASLPGTNTGELFF. CDR3 in DNA: TGTGCCAGCCTTCCGGGTACGAACACCGGGGAGCTGTTTTTT. The J gene is TRBJ2-2, the V gene TRBV6-5; D is unresolved. Trimming left V 8 bases short and J 0 bases short, with 10 bases between. The CDR3 runs to 14 residues. From germline, CDR1 is MNHEY and CDR2 SVGAGI.

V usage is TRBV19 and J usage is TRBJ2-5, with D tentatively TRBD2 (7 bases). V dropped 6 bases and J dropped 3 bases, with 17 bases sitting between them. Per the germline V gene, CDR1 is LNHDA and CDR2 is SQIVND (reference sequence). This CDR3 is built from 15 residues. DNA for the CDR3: TGTGCCAGTAGAAAGAGGGGGGGAACCGAAGAGACCCAGTACTTC. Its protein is CASRKRGGTEETQYF.

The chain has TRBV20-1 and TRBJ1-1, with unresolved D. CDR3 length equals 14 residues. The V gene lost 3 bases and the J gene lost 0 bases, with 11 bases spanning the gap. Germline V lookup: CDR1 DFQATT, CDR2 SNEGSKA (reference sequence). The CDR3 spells CSASGRSMNTEAFF. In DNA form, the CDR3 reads TGCAGTGCTAGTGGCAGATCGATGAACACTGAAGCTTTCTTT.

The CDR3 DNA follows: TGTGCCAGCTCACCTTCCATTGGCATAGCCAAAAACATTCAGTACTTC. Protein product: CASSPSIGIAKNIQYF. The chain combines TRBV18 with TRBJ2-4; no reliable D call. Germline V gives CDR1 KGHSH, CDR2 LQKENI. The CDR3 is 16 amino acids. Trimming pared 3 bases from V and 0 bases from J, leaving 12 bases between.

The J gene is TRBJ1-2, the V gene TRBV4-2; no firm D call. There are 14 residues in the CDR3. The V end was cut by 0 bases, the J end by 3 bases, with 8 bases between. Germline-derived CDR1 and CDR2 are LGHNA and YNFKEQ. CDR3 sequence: CASSQEGRDYGYTF. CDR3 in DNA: TGTGCCAGCAGCCAAGAAGGTCGGGACTATGGCTACACCTTC.

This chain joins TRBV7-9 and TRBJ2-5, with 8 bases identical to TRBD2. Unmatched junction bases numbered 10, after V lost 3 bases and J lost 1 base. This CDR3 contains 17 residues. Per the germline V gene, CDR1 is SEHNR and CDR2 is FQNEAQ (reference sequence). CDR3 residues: CASSLVGAGALQETQYF. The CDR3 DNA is TGTGCCAGCAGCTTGGTTGGAGCGGGGGCCCTCCAAGAGACCCAGTACTTC.

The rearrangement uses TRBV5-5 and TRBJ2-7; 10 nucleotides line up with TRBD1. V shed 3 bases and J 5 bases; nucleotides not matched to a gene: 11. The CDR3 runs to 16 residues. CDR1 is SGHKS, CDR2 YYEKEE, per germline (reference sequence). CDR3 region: CASSSATGQGRNEQYF. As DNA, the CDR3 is TGTGCCAGCAGCTCAGCAACGGGACAGGGGAGGAACGAGCAGTACTTC.

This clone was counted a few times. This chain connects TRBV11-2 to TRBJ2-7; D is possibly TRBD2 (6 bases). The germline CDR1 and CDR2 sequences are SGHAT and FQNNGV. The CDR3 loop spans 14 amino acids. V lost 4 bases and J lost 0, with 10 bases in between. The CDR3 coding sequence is TGTGCCAGCAGCTCGGACTATTCCTCCTACGAGCAGTACTTC. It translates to CASSSDYSSYEQYF.

The CDR3 DNA reads TGTGCCAGCAGTTTAAGGTCGCGGAACCCCAGCAATCAGCCCCAGCATTTT. Translating gives CASSLRSRNPSNQPQHF. The chain couples TRBV27 to TRBJ1-5; D remains ambiguous. Per germline, CDR1 MNHEY and CDR2 SMNVEV (reference sequence). CDR3 size: 17 residues. V was clipped by 2 bases and J by 1 base, with 15 bases between them.

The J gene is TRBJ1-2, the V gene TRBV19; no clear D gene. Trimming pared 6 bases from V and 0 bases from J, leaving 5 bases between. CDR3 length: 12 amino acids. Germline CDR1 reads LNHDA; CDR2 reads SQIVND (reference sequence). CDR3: CASRRANYGYTF. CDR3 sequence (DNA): TGTGCCAGTAGGAGAGCTAACTATGGCTACACCTTC.

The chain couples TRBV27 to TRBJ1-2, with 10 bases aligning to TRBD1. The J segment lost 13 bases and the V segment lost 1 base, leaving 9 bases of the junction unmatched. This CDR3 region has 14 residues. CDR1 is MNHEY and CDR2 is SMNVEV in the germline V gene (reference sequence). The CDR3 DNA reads TGTGCCAGCAGTTTATTCTCCGGGACAGGGGCCTTCACCTTC. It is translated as CASSLFSGTGAFTF.

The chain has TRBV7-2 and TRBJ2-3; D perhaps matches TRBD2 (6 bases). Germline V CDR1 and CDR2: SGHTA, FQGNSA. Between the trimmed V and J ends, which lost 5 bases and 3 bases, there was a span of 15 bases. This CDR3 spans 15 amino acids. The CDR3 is CASSPQTGVTDTQYF. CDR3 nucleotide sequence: TGTGCCAGCAGCCCACAAACGGGAGTAACAGATACGCAGTATTTT.

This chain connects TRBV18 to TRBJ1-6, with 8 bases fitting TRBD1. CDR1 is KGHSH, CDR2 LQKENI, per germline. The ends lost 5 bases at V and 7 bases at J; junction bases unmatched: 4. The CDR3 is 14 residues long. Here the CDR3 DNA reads TGTGCCAGCTCAAAGGACAGGGCGAATTCACCCCTCCACTTT. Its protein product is CASSKDRANSPLHF.

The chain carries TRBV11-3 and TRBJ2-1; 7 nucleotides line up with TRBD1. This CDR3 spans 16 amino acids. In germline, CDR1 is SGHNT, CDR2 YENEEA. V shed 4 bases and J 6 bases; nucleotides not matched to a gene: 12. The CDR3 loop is CASSSRTGGNFNEQFF. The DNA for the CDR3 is TGTGCCAGCAGCTCGAGGACAGGAGGTAATTTCAATGAGCAGTTCTTC.

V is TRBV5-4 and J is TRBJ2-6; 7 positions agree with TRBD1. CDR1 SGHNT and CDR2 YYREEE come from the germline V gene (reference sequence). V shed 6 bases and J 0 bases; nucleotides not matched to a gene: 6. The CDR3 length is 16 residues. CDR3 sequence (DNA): TGTGCCAGCACTCGGGACAGTAGCTCTGGGGCCAACGTCCTGACTTTC. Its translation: CASTRDSSSGANVLTF. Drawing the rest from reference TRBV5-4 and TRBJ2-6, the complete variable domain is ETGVTQSPTHLIKTRGQQVTLRCSSQSGHNTVSWYQQALGQGPQFIFQYYREEENGRGNFPPRFSGLQFPNYSSELNVNALELDDSALYLCASTRDSSSGANVLTFGAGSRLTVL.

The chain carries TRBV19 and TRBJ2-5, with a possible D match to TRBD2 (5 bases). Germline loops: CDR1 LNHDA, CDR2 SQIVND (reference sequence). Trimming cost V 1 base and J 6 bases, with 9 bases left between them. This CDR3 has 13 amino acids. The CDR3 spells CASSIAREKTQYF. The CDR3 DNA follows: TGTGCCAGTAGTATAGCTAGGGAGAAGACCCAGTACTTC.

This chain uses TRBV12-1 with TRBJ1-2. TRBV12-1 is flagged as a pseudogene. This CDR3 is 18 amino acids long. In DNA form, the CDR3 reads TGTGCCAGCAGCCCCCCTCGGGGTAACCCCTTTATTGTGTATGGCTACACCTTC. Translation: CASSPPRGNPFIVYGYTF.

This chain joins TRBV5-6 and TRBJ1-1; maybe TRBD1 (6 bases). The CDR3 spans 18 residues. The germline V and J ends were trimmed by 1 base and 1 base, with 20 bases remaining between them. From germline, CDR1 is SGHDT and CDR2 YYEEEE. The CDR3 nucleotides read TGTGCCAGCAGCTTGTTATCGGCAATTACAGGGAGGAACACTGAAGCTTTCTTT. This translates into CASSLLSAITGRNTEAFF.

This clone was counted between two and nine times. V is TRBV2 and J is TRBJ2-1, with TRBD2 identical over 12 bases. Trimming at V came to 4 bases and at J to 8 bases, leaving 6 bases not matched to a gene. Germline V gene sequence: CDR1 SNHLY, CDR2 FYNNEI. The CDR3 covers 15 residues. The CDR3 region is CASSGLAGVADEQFF. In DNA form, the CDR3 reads TGTGCCAGCAGTGGACTAGCGGGAGTTGCCGATGAGCAGTTCTTC.

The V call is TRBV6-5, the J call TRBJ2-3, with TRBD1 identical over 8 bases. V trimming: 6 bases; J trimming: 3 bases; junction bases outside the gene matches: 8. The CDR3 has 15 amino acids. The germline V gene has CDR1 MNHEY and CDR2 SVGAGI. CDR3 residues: CASSVTGAGTDTQYF. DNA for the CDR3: TGTGCCAGCAGCGTGACAGGGGCGGGGACAGATACGCAGTATTTT.

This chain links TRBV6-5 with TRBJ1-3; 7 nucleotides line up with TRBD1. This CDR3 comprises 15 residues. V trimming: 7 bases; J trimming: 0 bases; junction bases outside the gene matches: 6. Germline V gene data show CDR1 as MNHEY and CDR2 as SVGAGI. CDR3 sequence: CASIWDRRSGNTIYF. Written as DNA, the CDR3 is TGTGCCAGCATTTGGGACAGACGCTCTGGAAACACCATATATTTT.

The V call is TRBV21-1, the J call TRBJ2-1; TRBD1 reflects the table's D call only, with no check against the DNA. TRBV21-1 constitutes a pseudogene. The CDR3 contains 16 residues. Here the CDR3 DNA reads TGTGCCAGCAGCAAACCTGGGACAGGGCCCCCCCGGGAGCAGTTCTTC. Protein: CASSKPGTGPPREQFF.

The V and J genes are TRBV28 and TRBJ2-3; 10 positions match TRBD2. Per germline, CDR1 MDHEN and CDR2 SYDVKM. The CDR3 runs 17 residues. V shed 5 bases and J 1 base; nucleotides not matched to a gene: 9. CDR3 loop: CASSGLAVPPGTDTQYF. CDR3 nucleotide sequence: TGTGCCAGCAGTGGACTAGCGGTCCCTCCGGGCACAGATACGCAGTATTTT.

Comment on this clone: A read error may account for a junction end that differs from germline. Here the CDR3 reads CASSLGGQAANYGYTF. The CDR3 DNA reads as TGTGCCAGCAGCCTAGGCGGCCAGGCCGCTAACTATGGCTACACCTTC. The V call is TRBV13, the J call TRBJ1-2; D is unresolved. Germline values: CDR1 PRHDT, CDR2 FYEKMQ (reference sequence). The CDR3 consists of 16 residues.

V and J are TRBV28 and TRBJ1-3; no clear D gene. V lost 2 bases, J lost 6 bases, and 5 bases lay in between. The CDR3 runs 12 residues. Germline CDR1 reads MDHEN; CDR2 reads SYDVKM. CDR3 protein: CASSLGQNTIYF. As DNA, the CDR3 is TGTGCCAGCAGTTTAGGGCAAAACACCATATATTTT.

The CDR3, as DNA: TGTGCCAGCACCTTCACAGAGAACACTGAAGCTTTCTTT. Its translation is CASTFTENTEAFF. V usage is TRBV6-5 and J usage is TRBJ1-1; D unclear. The CDR3 is 13 amino acids. The V and J ends lost 7 bases and 1 base respectively, with 10 bases between them. Germline CDR1 is MNHEY and CDR2 is SVGAGI.

CDR3 nucleotides: TGTGCCAGCAGCCATCCGTTCGAGGGGGGGTTAGACACTGAAGCTTTCTTT. It is translated as CASSHPFEGGLDTEAFF. The genes are TRBV7-9 and TRBJ1-1; D may be TRBD1 (6 bases). Trimming stripped 5 bases from V and 3 bases from J, with 22 bases between. This CDR3 is built from 17 residues. Germline values: CDR1 SEHNR, CDR2 FQNEAQ (reference sequence).

This CDR3 is CATSRDSGTYNEQFF. CDR3 in DNA: TGTGCCACCAGCAGAGATTCGGGAACCTACAATGAGCAGTTCTTC. V usage is TRBV15 and J usage is TRBJ2-1; maybe TRBD2 (5 bases). CDR1 and CDR2 (germline): LNHNV, YYDKDF (reference sequence). The CDR3 is 15 residues long. Trimming took off 0 bases at V and 2 bases at J, with 8 bases between the two ends.

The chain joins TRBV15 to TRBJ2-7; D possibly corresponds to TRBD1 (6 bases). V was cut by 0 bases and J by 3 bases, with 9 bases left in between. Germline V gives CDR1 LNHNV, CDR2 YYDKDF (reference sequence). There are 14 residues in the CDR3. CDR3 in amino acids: CATSRDRQDYEQYF. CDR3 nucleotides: TGTGCCACCAGCAGAGACCGACAGGACTACGAGCAGTACTTC.